The subject of this entry is one T cell receptor beta chain. V lost 3 bases to trimming and J lost 2 bases; unmatched junction nucleotides: 10. This CDR3 is 18 amino acids long. CDR1 is ENHRY, CDR2 SYGVKD, per germline. This entry belongs to a study of blood T cell repertoires in COVID-19. As for the study in general: T cells, B-cell-depleted T cells, or PBMCs provided the cDNA or gDNA that served as material.

Followed longitudinally, the Seattle patients had been enrolled during active infection. The repertoire was sequenced with immunoSEQ multiplex PCR; TCRdb's copy has only in-frame clones and lacks some. The repertoire holds approximately 290,000 clones, around nine tenths seen once, with 11% in the top ten. This chain connects TRBV10-3 to TRBJ2-1; 10 bases are shared with TRBD2. The sample was peripheral blood. This receptor was obtained from a woman aged 25 to 45 with COVID-19, enrolled during active disease. The CDR3 here is CAISDLPSGGPPYNEQFF. The DNA of the CDR3 is TGTGCCATCAGTGACCTCCCTAGCGGGGGTCCGCCCTACAATGAGCAGTTCTTC.